These 24 T cell receptor beta chains were sequenced from one sample in a study of blood T cell repertoires in COVID-19. Method: immunoSEQ multiplex PCR; TCRdb's copy keeps in-frame clones and lacks some. Of 50,000 or so clones in the sample, over 75% were seen once. Sequenced input: peripheral blood. All receptors come from a human donor with active COVID-19. The donor label of this sample is uncertain.

The sample holds a few counts of this clone. This CDR3 is CASSVTGASEAFF. The CDR3 DNA sequence: TGTGCCAGCAGCGTGACAGGGGCTTCTGAAGCTTTCTTT. The chain employs TRBV9 and TRBJ1-1; TRBD1 agrees at 8 bases. The trim removed 2 bases at V and 6 bases at J, leaving 3 bases unmatched. This CDR3 region has 13 residues. Germline loops: CDR1 SGDLS, CDR2 YYNGEE. Full variable domain (remainder filled in from reference TRBV9 and TRBJ1-1): DSGVTQTPKHLITATGQRVTLRCSPRSGDLSVYWYQQSLDQGLQFLIQYYNGEERAKGNILERFSAQQFPDLHSELNLSSLELGDSALYFCASSVTGASEAFFGQGTRLTVV.

The V call is TRBV6-5, the J call TRBJ2-7; 7 bases match TRBD1. Germline CDR1 is MNHEY and CDR2 is SVGAGI. CDR3 size: 13 residues. Trimming took 2 bases from V and 4 from J; bases not matched to a gene: 2. CDR3 nucleotides: TGTGCCAGCAGTTACGGCAGGGGGTACGAGCAGTACTTC. Translated, it gives CASSYGRGYEQYF.

This chain connects TRBV6-5 to TRBJ1-2; 7 bases fit TRBD1. Losses at the gene ends were 2 bases for V and 4 bases for J; bases not matched to a gene: 4. CDR3 length equals 14 residues. Germline V gives CDR1 MNHEY, CDR2 SVGAGI. As DNA, the CDR3 is TGTGCCAGCAGTTACGGGGACAGCCTCTATGGCTACACCTTC. It translates to CASSYGDSLYGYTF.

The chain employs TRBV19 and TRBJ2-3; D ambiguous. Per the germline V gene, CDR1 is LNHDA and CDR2 is SQIVND (reference sequence). The CDR3 runs 12 residues. The germline V and J ends were trimmed by 8 bases and 6 bases, with 12 bases remaining between them. Written as DNA, the CDR3 is TGTGCCAGTCGTCAAAGTGGCGATACGCAGTATTTT. Translating it yields CASRQSGDTQYF. Full variable domain (outside the CDR3, taken from reference TRBV19 and TRBJ2-3): DGGITQSPKYLFRKEGQNVTLSCEQNLNHDAMYWYRQDPGQGLRLIYYSQIVNDFQKGDIAEGYSVSREKKESFPLTVTSAQKNPTAFYLCASRQSGDTQYFGPGTRLTVL.

The chain joins TRBV3-1 (or the pseudogene TRBV3-2) to TRBJ2-3; D possibly corresponds to TRBD2 (5 bases). Trimming shortened V by 0 bases and J by 3 bases, and 10 bases separated the two germline ends. The germline V gene encodes CDR1 LGHDT and CDR2 YNNKEL (reference sequence). This CDR3 region has 15 residues. The CDR3 loop is CASSQDYGGTDTQYF. Here the CDR3 DNA reads TGTGCCAGCAGCCAAGATTACGGCGGGACAGATACGCAGTATTTT.

The gene calls are TRBV5-6 and TRBJ1-4; 10 bases are shared with TRBD1. The CDR3 sequence is 16 residues long. The ends lost 4 bases at V and 0 bases at J; junction bases unmatched: 3. CDR1 is SGHDT and CDR2 is YYEEEE in the germline V gene. CDR3 sequence (DNA): TGTGCCAGCAGCCATGGACAGGGGGCAACTAATGAAAAACTGTTTTTT. This codes for CASSHGQGATNEKLFF.

The V gene is TRBV5-1, the J gene TRBJ2-2, with a tentative D call TRBD2 (6 bases). CDR1 SGHRS and CDR2 YFSETQ come from the germline V gene. The CDR3 is made up of 15 amino acids. The germline V and J ends were trimmed by 1 base and 8 bases, with 15 bases remaining between them. The CDR3 DNA sequence: TGCGCCAGCAGCTTGTTACGCGGGGAAAGGGGGGAGCTGTTTTTT. Its translation is CASSLLRGERGELFF. The full variable domain, rest sourced from reference TRBV5-1 and TRBJ2-2, is KAGVTQTPRYLIKTRGQQVTLSCSPISGHRSVSWYQQTPGQGLQFLFEYFSETQRNKGNFPGRFSGRQFSNSRSEMNVSTLELGDSALYLCASSLLRGERGELFFGEGSRLTVL.

The chain recombines TRBV5-1 with TRBJ2-1; TRBD1 matches at 7 bases. This CDR3 is built from 15 residues. Germline values: CDR1 SGHRS, CDR2 YFSETQ. V shed 2 bases and J 3 bases; nucleotides not matched to a gene: 5. The CDR3 spells CASSLGTGVYNEQFF. The CDR3, as DNA: TGCGCCAGCAGCTTAGGAACAGGGGTCTACAATGAGCAGTTCTTC. The full variable domain, its missing parts supplied by reference TRBV5-1 and TRBJ2-1, is KAGVTQTPRYLIKTRGQQVTLSCSPISGHRSVSWYQQTPGQGLQFLFEYFSETQRNKGNFPGRFSGRQFSNSRSEMNVSTLELGDSALYLCASSLGTGVYNEQFFGPGTRLTVL.

This clone was recorded only once. This chain uses TRBV19 with TRBJ2-3; D might be TRBD1 (6 bases). Germline V gives CDR1 LNHDA, CDR2 SQIVND (reference sequence). The length of the CDR3 is 15 residues. Trimming took off 5 bases at V and 1 base at J, with 13 bases between the two ends. For the CDR3, the DNA is TGTGCCAGTAGTCCCGGGACACGGCGCACAGATACGCAGTATTTT. Amino acid sequence: CASSPGTRRTDTQYF.

In its sample, this clone was seen a few times. The genes are TRBV19 and TRBJ2-2; D is perhaps TRBD1 (6 bases). The CDR3 is made up of 15 amino acids. Germline CDR1 and CDR2: LNHDA and SQIVND (reference sequence). V was cut by 4 bases and J by 6 bases, with 15 bases left in between. The CDR3 region has the DNA TGTGCCAGTAGTACGGCAGGGGATATCGCCGGGGAGCTGTTTTTT. This translates into CASSTAGDIAGELFF.

The chain couples TRBV5-1 to TRBJ1-3, with 9 bases aligning to TRBD1. There are 17 residues in the CDR3. The germline V gene encodes CDR1 SGHRS and CDR2 YFSETQ. V lost 4 bases to trimming and J lost 3 bases; unmatched junction nucleotides: 11. This CDR3 reads CASSQRQGGTLGNTIYF. As DNA, the CDR3 is TGCGCCAGCAGCCAGAGACAGGGGGGGACTCTTGGAAACACCATATATTTT.

V usage is TRBV13 and J usage is TRBJ2-3; TRBD2 matches 12 bases. V gave up 3 bases and J gave up 3 bases; unmatched junction bases: 4. The CDR3 spans 16 residues. Germline CDR1 PRHDT, CDR2 FYEKMQ (reference sequence). CDR3 coding DNA: TGTGCCAGCAGCTTGAGGACTAGCGGGATTACAGATACGCAGTATTTT. Translating gives CASSLRTSGITDTQYF. The full variable domain, with the rest looked up from reference TRBV13 and TRBJ2-3, is AAGVIQSPRHLIKEKRETATLKCYPIPRHDTVYWYQQGPGQDPQFLISFYEKMQSDKGSIPDRFSAQQFSDYHSELNMSSLELGDSALYFCASSLRTSGITDTQYFGPGTRLTVL.

The CDR3 DNA reads TGTGCCAGCAGTCGGACAGCCGAAGGCTCCTACGAGCAGTACTTC. Residues: CASSRTAEGSYEQYF. The chain is built from TRBV7-6 and TRBJ2-7; D is perhaps TRBD1 (6 bases). This CDR3 region has 15 residues. V lost 6 bases and J 0 bases, leaving 15 bases between the germline ends. In germline, CDR1 is SGHVS, CDR2 FNYEAQ.

The rearrangement links TRBV5-4 to TRBJ1-2, with 9 bases lining up with TRBD1. Germline lookup yields CDR1 SGHNT and CDR2 YYREEE (reference sequence). There are 17 residues in the CDR3. Germline trimming cut 3 bases from V and 1 base from J; bases unmatched to any gene: 10. In nucleotides, the CDR3 is TGTGCCAGCAGCTCCCCTCGGACAGGGGACATTAACTATGGCTACACCTTC. Translated: CASSSPRTGDINYGYTF.

J is TRBJ2-7 and V is TRBV11-2; 7 nucleotides line up with TRBD1. This CDR3 spans 16 amino acids. J gave up 2 bases and V 4 bases, and 11 bases lay outside the gene matches. Germline values: CDR1 SGHAT, CDR2 FQNNGV. The CDR3 reads CASSSIQGQRAYEQYF. The DNA of the CDR3 is TGTGCCAGCAGCTCAATACAGGGGCAGAGGGCCTACGAGCAGTACTTC.

The V gene is TRBV5-6, the J gene TRBJ1-1, with D possibly matching TRBD1 (6 bases). The CDR3 is made up of 15 amino acids. Germline V lookup: CDR1 SGHDT, CDR2 YYEEEE. V shed 4 bases and J shed 8 bases, with 21 bases lying between them. The CDR3 region has the DNA TGTGCCAGCAGCCTGCCTGGGGGCCGCGCGTGGGAAGCTTTCTTT. Translation gives CASSLPGGRAWEAFF.

The gene calls are TRBV4-1 and TRBJ2-7; TRBD2 agrees at 11 bases. V lost 4 bases to trimming and J lost 3 bases; unmatched junction nucleotides: 5. This CDR3 has 15 amino acids. Germline lookup yields CDR1 MGHRA and CDR2 YSYEKL. CDR3: CASSLGTSGYYEQYF. As DNA, the CDR3 is TGCGCCAGCAGCCTTGGGACTAGCGGATACTACGAGCAGTACTTC.

The chain employs TRBV6-5 and TRBJ2-3; TRBD1 agrees at 7 bases. The V segment lost 2 bases and the J segment 10 bases; nucleotides outside the gene matches: 9. This CDR3 contains 14 residues. The germline V gene has CDR1 MNHEY and CDR2 SVGAGI. The chain's CDR3 is CASSYELQGESQYF. Written as DNA, the CDR3 is TGTGCCAGCAGTTACGAGCTGCAGGGGGAATCGCAGTATTTT.

This clone was seen a single time. The V gene is TRBV3-1 (or the pseudogene TRBV3-2), the J gene TRBJ2-1; 9 bases align to TRBD2. This CDR3 has 19 residues. The V segment lost 2 bases and the J segment 3 bases; nucleotides outside the gene matches: 14. Germline V gene data show CDR1 as LGHDT and CDR2 as YNNKEL (reference sequence). The CDR3: CASSQKPRISGGNYNEQFF. The CDR3 DNA is TGTGCCAGCAGCCAAAAGCCGCGTATAAGCGGGGGGAACTACAATGAGCAGTTCTTC.

The chain uses TRBV6-2 or TRBV6-3 and TRBJ2-7; D gene ambiguous. V lost 0 bases and J lost 3, with 18 bases in between. The CDR3 sequence is 17 residues long. Germline CDR1 reads MNHEY; CDR2 reads SVGEGT. This CDR3 is CASSYSSYRSRSYEQYF. The CDR3 DNA reads TGTGCCAGCAGTTACTCCAGTTATCGGTCTAGGAGCTACGAGCAGTACTTC.

The rearrangement links TRBV19 to TRBJ2-5; 9 bases fit TRBD1. J was trimmed by 5 bases and V by 6 bases; bases with no gene match: 7. Germline lookup yields CDR1 LNHDA and CDR2 SQIVND (reference sequence). CDR3 length equals 14 residues. CDR3 sequence reads: CASRGTGTGETQYF. In nucleotides, the CDR3 is TGTGCCAGTAGGGGGACAGGGACCGGGGAGACCCAGTACTTC.

The chain is built from TRBV19 and TRBJ1-1; possible D gene TRBD1, 5 bases. This CDR3 is built from 14 residues. CDR1 is LNHDA, CDR2 SQIVND, per germline (reference sequence). Trimming shortened V by 4 bases and J by 1 base, and 10 bases separated the two germline ends. The CDR3 nucleotides read TGTGCCAGTAGTACCAGGGAATCGAACACTGAAGCTTTCTTT. Residues: CASSTRESNTEAFF.

The V and J genes are TRBV4-2 and TRBJ2-3, with 7 positions matching TRBD2. V was pared by 0 bases and J by 2 bases, with 11 bases of the junction left unmatched. Germline loops: CDR1 LGHNA, CDR2 YNFKEQ. CDR3 size: 18 residues. This chain's CDR3 is CASSQDPWSGGYTDTQYF. For the CDR3, the DNA is TGTGCCAGCAGCCAAGACCCCTGGTCGGGGGGATACACAGATACGCAGTATTTT.

The rearrangement links TRBV5-1 to TRBJ2-5; 10 bases are a match to TRBD2. The CDR3 consists of 19 residues. V shed 1 base and J 5 bases; nucleotides not matched to a gene: 17. Germline CDR1 and CDR2: SGHRS and YFSETQ. The DNA of the CDR3 is TGCGCCAGCAGCTTGTTTTTCCAGCGGGGGGGCCGTTCGGGTGAGACCCAGTACTTC. It specifies CASSLFFQRGGRSGETQYF.